This TCR beta chain appears in the sequencing data of a study of OX40 agonist ivuxolimab in advanced cancers. Clones were sequenced by immunoSEQ multiplex PCR, and TCRdb holds only the in-frame ones, with some missing. The sample has approximately 29,000 clones, around 80% seen once; the top ten hold roughly 15%. The CDR3 length is 20 residues. V lost 4 bases, J lost 0 bases, and 25 bases lay in between. CDR1 is MNHEY and CDR2 is SMNVEV in the germline V gene (reference sequence). The clonotype originates from an adult with an advanced solid tumor such as melanoma, head and neck, liver or kidney cancer. The chain is built from TRBV27 and TRBJ1-5, with unresolved D. The source material was CD4+ or CD8+ T cells sorted from blood, sampled in a trial of the OX40 agonist ivuxolimab. The chain's CDR3 is CASSSALRRGPSNSNQPQHF. CDR3 sequence (DNA): TGTGCCAGCAGTTCCGCCCTTAGGCGGGGTCCTAGCAATAGCAATCAGCCCCAGCATTTT.